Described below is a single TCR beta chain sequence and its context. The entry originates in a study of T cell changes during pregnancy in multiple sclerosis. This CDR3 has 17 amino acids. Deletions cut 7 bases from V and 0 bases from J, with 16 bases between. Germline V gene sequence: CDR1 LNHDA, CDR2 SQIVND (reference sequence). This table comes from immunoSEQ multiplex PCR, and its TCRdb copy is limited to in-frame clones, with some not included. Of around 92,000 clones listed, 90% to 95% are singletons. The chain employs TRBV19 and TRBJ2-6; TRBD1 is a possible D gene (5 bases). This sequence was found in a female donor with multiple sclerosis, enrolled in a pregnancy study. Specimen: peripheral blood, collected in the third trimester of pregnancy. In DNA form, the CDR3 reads TGTGCCAGTAACCCCCCCAGGGCTAACTCTGGGGCCAACGTCCTGACTTTC. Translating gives CASNPPRANSGANVLTF.